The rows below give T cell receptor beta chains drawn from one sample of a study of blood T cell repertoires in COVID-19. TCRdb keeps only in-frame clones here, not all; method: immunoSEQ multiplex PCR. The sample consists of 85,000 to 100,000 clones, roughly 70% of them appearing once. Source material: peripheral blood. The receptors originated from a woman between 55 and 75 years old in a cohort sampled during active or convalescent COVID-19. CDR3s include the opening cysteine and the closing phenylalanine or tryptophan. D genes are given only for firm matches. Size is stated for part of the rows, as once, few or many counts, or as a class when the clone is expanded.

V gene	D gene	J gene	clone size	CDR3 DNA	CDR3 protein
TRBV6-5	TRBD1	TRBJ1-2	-	TGTGCCAGCAGTTTCACAGGGGGGTATGGCTACACCTTC	CASSFTGGYGYTF
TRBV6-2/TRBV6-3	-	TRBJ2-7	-	TGTGCCAGCAGTTACGCGGGTCCAACCTACGAGCAGTACTTC	CASSYAGPTYEQYF
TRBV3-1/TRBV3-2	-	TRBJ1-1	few	TGTGCCAGCAGCCAAGGGGGCGGACAGTGGAACACTGAAGCTTTCTTT	CASSQGGGQWNTEAFF
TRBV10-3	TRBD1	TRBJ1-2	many	TGTGCCATCAGTTACGGGACAGGGAATAACTATGGCTACACCTTC	CAISYGTGNNYGYTF
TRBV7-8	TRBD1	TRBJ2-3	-	TGTGCCAGCCAACAGGGACAGGGGAATCGGCTCACAGATACGCAGTATTTT	CASQQGQGNRLTDTQYF
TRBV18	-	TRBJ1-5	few	TGTGCCAGCTCACCGGACATTTTCAATCAGCCCCAGCATTTT	CASSPDIFNQPQHF
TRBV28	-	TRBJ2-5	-	TGTGCCAGCAGTTTTCAGGGCGGCGAGACCCAGTACTTC	CASSFQGGETQYF
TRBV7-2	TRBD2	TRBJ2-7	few	TGTGCCAGCAGCTCGGGACTAGCGGGCTACGAGCAGTACTTC	CASSSGLAGYEQYF
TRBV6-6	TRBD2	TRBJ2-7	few	TGTGCCAGCAGTACGAGGGAGGGGAGAGGGAGGGAGCAGTACTTC	CASSTREGRGREQYF
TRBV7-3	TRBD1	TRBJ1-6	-	TGTGCCAGCAGCTTGACAGGGTATAATTCACCCCTCCACTTT	CASSLTGYNSPLHF
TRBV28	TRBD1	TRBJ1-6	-	TGTGCCAGCAAGCTCAGGGGGGTTTGGCAGACCCGTAATTCACCCCTCCACTTT	CASKLRGVWQTRNSPLHF
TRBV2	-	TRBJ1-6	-	TGTGCCAGCAGTGAAGTGGACAGCTCCTATAATTCACCCCTCCACTTT	CASSEVDSSYNSPLHF
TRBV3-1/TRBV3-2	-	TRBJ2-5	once	TGTGCCAGCAGCCAGCGAAGTATATCGGGCCAAGAGACCCAGTACTTC	CASSQRSISGQETQYF
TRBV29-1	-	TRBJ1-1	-	TGCAGCGTTGAAGGGGAGCCTACCACTGAAGCTTTCTTT	CSVEGEPTTEAFF
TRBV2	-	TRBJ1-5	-	TGTGCCAGCAGTGAAGCTATCTCCAATCAGCCCCAGCATTTT	CASSEAISNQPQHF
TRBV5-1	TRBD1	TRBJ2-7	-	TGCGCCAGCAGCCCACCGGGACAGGGCTCCTACGAGCAGTACTTC	CASSPPGQGSYEQYF
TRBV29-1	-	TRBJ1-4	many	TGCAGCGGGAGGGGAACCCAAGGGCAGGGACGTCTGTTTTTT	CSGRGTQGQGRLFF
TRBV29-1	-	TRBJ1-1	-	TGCAGCGTTTATGAAGGGGCGCTGAACACTGAAGCTTTCTTT	CSVYEGALNTEAFF
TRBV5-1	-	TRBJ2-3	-	TGCGCCAGCAGATACGGGACATCTAGCACAGATACGCAGTATTTT	CASRYGTSSTDTQYF
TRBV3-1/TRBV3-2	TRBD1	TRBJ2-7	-	TGTGCCAGCAGCCAGATCCCTCGGGACAGCTACGAGCAGTACTTC	CASSQIPRDSYEQYF
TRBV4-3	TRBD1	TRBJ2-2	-	TGCGCCAGCAGGCGCCGGGACAGGGGGCCCGGGGAGCTGTTTTTT	CASRRRDRGPGELFF
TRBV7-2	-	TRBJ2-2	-	TGTGCCAGCAGCTTAGGATGGCTAGCTAACACCGGGGAGCTGTTTTTT	CASSLGWLANTGELFF
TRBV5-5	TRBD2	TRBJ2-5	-	TGTGCCAGCAGCCCAGCTAGCGGGGGAAAGACCCAGTACTTC	CASSPASGGKTQYF
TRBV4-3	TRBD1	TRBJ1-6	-	TGCGCCAGCAGCCCAACTCCGGGACAGGGGCATTCACCCCTCCACTTT	CASSPTPGQGHSPLHF
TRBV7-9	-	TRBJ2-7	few	TGTGCCAGCAGCTCCACCGGGACAAAAATCTACGAGCAGTACTTC	CASSSTGTKIYEQYF
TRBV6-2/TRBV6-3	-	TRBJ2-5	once	TGTGCCAGCAGTCTCTTAGCGGTTCGGCAGACCCAGTACTTC	CASSLLAVRQTQYF
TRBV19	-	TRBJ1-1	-	TGTGCCAGTAGTACCTACGCGGGGAGGGTAGGAACTGAAGCTTTCTTT	CASSTYAGRVGTEAFF